The 5 T cell receptor beta chains below come from one sample, sequenced in a study of blood T cell repertoires in COVID-19. Here immunoSEQ multiplex PCR was the method, and the copy in TCRdb shows in-frame clones only, minus some. Among about 230,000 clones listed, roughly 91% were seen once. The material sequenced was PBMCs or T cells enriched from blood (not recorded which). These receptors came from a woman aged 25 to 39 with acute COVID-19.

The chain employs TRBV7-6 and TRBJ1-1; 7 bases match TRBD1. The CDR3 extends over 16 amino acids. Unmatched junction bases numbered 7, after V lost 1 base and J lost 2 bases. Germline V lookup: CDR1 SGHVS, CDR2 FNYEAQ. Here the CDR3 reads CASSLGRGQTNTEAFF. CDR3 nucleotides: TGTGCCAGCAGCTTAGGGCGGGGACAGACAAACACTGAAGCTTTCTTT.

This chain connects TRBV3-1 (or the pseudogene TRBV3-2) to TRBJ1-3; 8 bases fit TRBD1. The CDR3 runs to 15 residues. V lost 4 bases and J lost 5; bases outside the gene matches: 7. The germline gives CDR1 LGHDT, CDR2 YNNKEL (reference sequence). CDR3 protein: CASSPRTGIRNTIYF. CDR3 nucleotides: TGTGCCAGCAGCCCGAGGACAGGGATTAGAAACACCATATATTTT.

The gene calls are TRBV5-1 and TRBJ1-1; perhaps TRBD1 as D (5 bases). Trimming pared 4 bases from V and 4 bases from J, leaving 17 bases between. The CDR3 covers 15 residues. CDR1 and CDR2 from the germline V gene are SGHRS and YFSETQ. CDR3 loop: CASSDITGGATEAFF. CDR3 bases: TGCGCCAGCAGCGACATTACGGGGGGAGCCACTGAAGCTTTCTTT. Full variable domain (outside the CDR3, taken from reference TRBV5-1 and TRBJ1-1): KAGVTQTPRYLIKTRGQQVTLSCSPISGHRSVSWYQQTPGQGLQFLFEYFSETQRNKGNFPGRFSGRQFSNSRSEMNVSTLELGDSALYLCASSDITGGATEAFFGQGTRLTVV.

This rearrangement joins TRBV3-1 (or the pseudogene TRBV3-2) to TRBJ1-6, with a tentative D call TRBD1 (5 bases). The CDR3 spans 16 residues. Trimming removed 2 bases from V and 9 bases from J, with 17 bases in between. Per germline, CDR1 LGHDT and CDR2 YNNKEL (reference sequence). CDR3 sequence (DNA): TGTGCCAGCAGCCAACAGGGAACTGGCTCTAGTTCACCCCTCCACTTT. As protein: CASSQQGTGSSSPLHF.

The chain has TRBV19 and TRBJ2-2; no clear D. The V gene lost 6 bases and the J gene lost 4 bases, with 6 bases spanning the gap. This CDR3 is built from 12 residues. CDR1 and CDR2 from the germline V gene are LNHDA and SQIVND (reference sequence). The CDR3 spells CASSPGTGELFF. The CDR3 DNA is TGTGCCAGTAGCCCGGGCACCGGGGAGCTGTTTTTT. The whole variable domain, remainder taken from reference TRBV19 and TRBJ2-2, is DGGITQSPKYLFRKEGQNVTLSCEQNLNHDAMYWYRQDPGQGLRLIYYSQIVNDFQKGDIAEGYSVSREKKESFPLTVTSAQKNPTAFYLCASSPGTGELFFGEGSRLTVL.